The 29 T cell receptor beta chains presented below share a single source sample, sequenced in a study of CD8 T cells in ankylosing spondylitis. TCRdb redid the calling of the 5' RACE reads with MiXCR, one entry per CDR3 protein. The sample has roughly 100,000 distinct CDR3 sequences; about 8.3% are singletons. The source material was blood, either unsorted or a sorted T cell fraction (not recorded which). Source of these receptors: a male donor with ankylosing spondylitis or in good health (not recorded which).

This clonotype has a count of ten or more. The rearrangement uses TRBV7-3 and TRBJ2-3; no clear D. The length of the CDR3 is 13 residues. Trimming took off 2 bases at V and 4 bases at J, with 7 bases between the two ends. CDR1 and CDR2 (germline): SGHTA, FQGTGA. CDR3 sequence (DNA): TGTGCCAGCAGCTTACGGACCTCAGATACGCAGTATTTT. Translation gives CASSLRTSDTQYF.

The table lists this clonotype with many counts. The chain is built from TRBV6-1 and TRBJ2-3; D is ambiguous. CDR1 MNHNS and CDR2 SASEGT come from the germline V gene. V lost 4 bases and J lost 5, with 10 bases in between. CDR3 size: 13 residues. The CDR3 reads CASSGKPRDTQYF. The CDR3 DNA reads TGTGCCAGCAGTGGGAAACCAAGAGATACGCAGTATTTT.

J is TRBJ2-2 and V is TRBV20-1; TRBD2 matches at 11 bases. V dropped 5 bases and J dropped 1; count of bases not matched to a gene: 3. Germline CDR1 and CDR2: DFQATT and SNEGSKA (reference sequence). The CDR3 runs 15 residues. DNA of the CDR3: TGCAGTGCTCTCACTAGCGGGGGGAACACCGGGGAGCTGTTTTTT. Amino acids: CSALTSGGNTGELFF.

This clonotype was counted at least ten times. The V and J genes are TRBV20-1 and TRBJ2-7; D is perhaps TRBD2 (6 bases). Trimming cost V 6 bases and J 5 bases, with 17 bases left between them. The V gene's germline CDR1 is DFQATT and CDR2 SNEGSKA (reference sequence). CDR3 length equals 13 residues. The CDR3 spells CSAQTAGSDEQYF. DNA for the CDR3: TGCAGTGCGCAAACCGCGGGGAGCGACGAGCAGTACTTC.

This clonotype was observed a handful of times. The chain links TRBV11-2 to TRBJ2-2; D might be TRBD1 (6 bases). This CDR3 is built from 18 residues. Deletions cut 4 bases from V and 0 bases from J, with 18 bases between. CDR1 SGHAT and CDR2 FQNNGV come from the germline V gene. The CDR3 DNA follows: TGTGCCAGCAGCTCCAACAATGACAGGCCGTCGAACACCGGGGAGCTGTTTTTT. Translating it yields CASSSNNDRPSNTGELFF.

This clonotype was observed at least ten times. CDR3 region: CASSLAGSQETQYF. Here the CDR3 DNA reads TGTGCCAGCAGCCTCGCAGGGAGTCAAGAGACCCAGTACTTC. The V gene is TRBV18, the J gene TRBJ2-5; either TRBD1 or TRBD2 may fit D (5 bases each). The V gene lost 8 bases and the J gene lost 2 bases, with 15 bases spanning the gap. The CDR3 has 14 amino acids. Germline V gene lookup returns CDR1 KGHSH and CDR2 LQKENI.

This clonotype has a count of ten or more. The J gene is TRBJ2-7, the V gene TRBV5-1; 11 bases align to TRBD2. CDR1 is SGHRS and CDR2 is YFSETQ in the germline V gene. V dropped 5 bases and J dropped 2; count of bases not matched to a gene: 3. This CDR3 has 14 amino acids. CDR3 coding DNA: TGCGCCAGCAGTTCTAGCGGGGGGCCCTACGAGCAGTACTTC. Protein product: CASSSSGGPYEQYF.

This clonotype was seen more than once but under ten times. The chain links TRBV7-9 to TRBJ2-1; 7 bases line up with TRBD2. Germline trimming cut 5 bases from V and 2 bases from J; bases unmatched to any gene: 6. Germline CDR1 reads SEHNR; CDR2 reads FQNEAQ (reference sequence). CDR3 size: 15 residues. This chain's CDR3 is CASSLPGTTYNEQFF. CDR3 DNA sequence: TGTGCCAGCAGCCTACCCGGGACTACCTACAATGAGCAGTTCTTC.

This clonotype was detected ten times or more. CDR3: CASSPTGSGINGELFF. CDR3 nucleotides: TGTGCCAGCAGCCCCACGGGGAGCGGGATTAACGGGGAGCTGTTTTTT. The V and J genes are TRBV9 and TRBJ2-2; TRBD2 matches at 7 bases. CDR1 SGDLS and CDR2 YYNGEE come from the germline V gene. CDR3 length equals 16 residues. The V segment lost 4 bases and the J segment 7 bases; nucleotides outside the gene matches: 13.

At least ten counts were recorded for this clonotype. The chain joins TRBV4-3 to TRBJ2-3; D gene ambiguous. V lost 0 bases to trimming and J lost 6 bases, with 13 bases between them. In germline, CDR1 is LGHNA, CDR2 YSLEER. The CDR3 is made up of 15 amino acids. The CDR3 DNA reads TGCGCCAGCAGCCAAGATATCGGAGCGTCGGATACGCAGTATTTT. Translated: CASSQDIGASDTQYF.

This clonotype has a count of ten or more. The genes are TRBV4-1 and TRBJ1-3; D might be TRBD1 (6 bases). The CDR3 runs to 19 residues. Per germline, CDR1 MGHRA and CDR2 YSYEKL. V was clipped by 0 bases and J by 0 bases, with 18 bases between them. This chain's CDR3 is CASSQEAGRGRVSGNTIYF. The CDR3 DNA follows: TGCGCCAGCAGCCAAGAAGCAGGCAGGGGACGAGTCTCTGGAAACACCATATATTTT.

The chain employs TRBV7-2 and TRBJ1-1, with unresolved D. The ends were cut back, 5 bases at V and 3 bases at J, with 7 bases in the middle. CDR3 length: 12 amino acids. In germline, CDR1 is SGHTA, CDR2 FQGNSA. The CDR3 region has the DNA TGTGCCAGCAGCCGAGGATACACTGAAGCTTTCTTT. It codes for CASSRGYTEAFF.

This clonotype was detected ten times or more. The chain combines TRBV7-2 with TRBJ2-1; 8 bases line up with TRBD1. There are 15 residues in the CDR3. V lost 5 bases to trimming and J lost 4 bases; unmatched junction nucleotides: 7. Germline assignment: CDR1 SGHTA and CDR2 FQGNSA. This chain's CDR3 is CASSRDRGLYNEQFF. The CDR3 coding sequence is TGTGCCAGCAGCCGAGACAGGGGCCTGTACAATGAGCAGTTCTTC.

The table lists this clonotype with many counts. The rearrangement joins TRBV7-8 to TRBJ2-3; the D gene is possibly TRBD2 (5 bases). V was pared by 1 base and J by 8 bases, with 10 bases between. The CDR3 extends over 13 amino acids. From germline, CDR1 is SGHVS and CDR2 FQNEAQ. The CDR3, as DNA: TGTGCCAGCAGCTTAGATCGCGAGGGTACGCAGTATTTT. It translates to CASSLDREGTQYF.

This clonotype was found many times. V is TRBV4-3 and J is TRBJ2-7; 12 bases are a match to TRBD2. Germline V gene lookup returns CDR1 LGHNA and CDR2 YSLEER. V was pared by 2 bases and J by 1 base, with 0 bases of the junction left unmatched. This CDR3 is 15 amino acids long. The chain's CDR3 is CASSQLAGGSYEQYF. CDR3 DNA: TGCGCCAGCAGCCAACTAGCGGGGGGGTCCTACGAGCAGTACTTC.

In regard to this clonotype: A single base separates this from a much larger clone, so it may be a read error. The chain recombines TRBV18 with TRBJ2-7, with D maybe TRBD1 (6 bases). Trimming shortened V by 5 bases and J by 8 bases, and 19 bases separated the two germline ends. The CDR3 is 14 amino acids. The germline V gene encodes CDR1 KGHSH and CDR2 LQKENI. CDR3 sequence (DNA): TGTGCCAGCTCAGCGGACAGCCAGATCAACCAGCAGTACTTC. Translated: CASSADSQINQQYF.

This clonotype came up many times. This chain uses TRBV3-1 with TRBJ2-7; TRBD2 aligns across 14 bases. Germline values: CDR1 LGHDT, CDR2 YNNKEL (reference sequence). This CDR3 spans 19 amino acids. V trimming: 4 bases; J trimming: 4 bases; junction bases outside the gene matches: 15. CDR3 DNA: TGTGCCAGCAGCCGAGGACTAGCGGGGGGCTCGGAAGGAAGATACGAGCAGTACTTC. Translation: CASSRGLAGGSEGRYEQYF.

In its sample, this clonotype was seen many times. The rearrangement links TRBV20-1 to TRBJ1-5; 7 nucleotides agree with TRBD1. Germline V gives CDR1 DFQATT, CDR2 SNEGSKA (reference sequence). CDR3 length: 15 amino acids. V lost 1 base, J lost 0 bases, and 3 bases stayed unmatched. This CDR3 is CSARGRQGSNQPQHF. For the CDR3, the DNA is TGCAGTGCTAGAGGTAGACAGGGTAGCAATCAGCCCCAGCATTTT.

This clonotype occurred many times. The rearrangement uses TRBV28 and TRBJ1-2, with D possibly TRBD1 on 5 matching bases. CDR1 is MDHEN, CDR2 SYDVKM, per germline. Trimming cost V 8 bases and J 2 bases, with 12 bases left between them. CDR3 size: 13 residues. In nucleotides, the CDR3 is TGTGCCAGCGCGTCGGGGGGGAACTATGGCTACACCTTC. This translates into CASASGGNYGYTF.

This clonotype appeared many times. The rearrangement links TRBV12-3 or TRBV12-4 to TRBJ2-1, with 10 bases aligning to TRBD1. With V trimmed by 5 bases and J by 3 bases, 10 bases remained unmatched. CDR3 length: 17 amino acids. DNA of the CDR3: TGTGCCAGCAGTCCGGACAGGGGGTTTGCATTCTACAATGAGCAGTTCTTC. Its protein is CASSPDRGFAFYNEQFF.

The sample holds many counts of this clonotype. The CDR3 protein is CASSWKEGATQYF. The CDR3 DNA follows: TGTGCCAGCAGTTGGAAGGAGGGAGCGACCCAGTACTTC. The chain has TRBV12-3 or TRBV12-4 and TRBJ2-5, with TRBD2 as a possible D gene (6 bases). The CDR3 consists of 13 residues. Trimming took off 4 bases at V and 7 bases at J, with 13 bases between the two ends.

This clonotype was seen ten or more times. For the CDR3, the DNA is TGCGCCAGCAGTGACACACCTGAAAACGAGCAGTACTTC. It yields the protein CASSDTPENEQYF. The chain links TRBV5-1 to TRBJ2-7; D unresolved. CDR1 SGHRS and CDR2 YFSETQ come from the germline V gene. The CDR3 has 13 amino acids. The germline V and J ends were trimmed by 5 bases and 5 bases, with 14 bases remaining between them. Complete variable domain (other parts from reference TRBV5-1 and TRBJ2-7): KAGVTQTPRYLIKTRGQQVTLSCSPISGHRSVSWYQQTPGQGLQFLFEYFSETQRNKGNFPGRFSGRQFSNSRSEMNVSTLELGDSALYLCASSDTPENEQYFGPGTRLTVT.

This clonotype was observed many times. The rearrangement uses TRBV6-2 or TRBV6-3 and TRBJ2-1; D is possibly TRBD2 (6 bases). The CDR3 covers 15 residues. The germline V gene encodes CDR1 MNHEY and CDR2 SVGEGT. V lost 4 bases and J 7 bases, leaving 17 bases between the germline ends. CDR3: CASSSRTKAHNEQFF. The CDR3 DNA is TGTGCCAGCAGTTCCAGGACTAAAGCGCATAATGAGCAGTTCTTC.

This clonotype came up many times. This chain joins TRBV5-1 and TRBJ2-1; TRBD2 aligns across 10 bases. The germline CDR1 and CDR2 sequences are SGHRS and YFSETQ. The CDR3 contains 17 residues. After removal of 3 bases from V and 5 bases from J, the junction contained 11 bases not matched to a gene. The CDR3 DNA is TGCGCCAGCAGCTACCGCAGCGGGAGGGCCATGAACAATGAGCAGTTCTTC. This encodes CASSYRSGRAMNNEQFF.

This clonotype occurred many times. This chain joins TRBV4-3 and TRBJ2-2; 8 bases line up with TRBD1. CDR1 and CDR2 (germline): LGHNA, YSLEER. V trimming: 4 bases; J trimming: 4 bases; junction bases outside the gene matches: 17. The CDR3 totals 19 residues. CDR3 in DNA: TGCGCCAGCAGCCGGTACCCTCCTACCCCGGACAGGGTCACCGGGGAGCTGTTTTTT. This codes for CASSRYPPTPDRVTGELFF.

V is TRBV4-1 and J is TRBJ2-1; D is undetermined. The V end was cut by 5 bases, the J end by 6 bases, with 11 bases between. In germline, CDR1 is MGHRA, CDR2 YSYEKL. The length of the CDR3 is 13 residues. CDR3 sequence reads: CASSAVLRNEQFF. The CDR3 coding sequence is TGCGCCAGCAGCGCAGTCCTTCGCAATGAGCAGTTCTTC.

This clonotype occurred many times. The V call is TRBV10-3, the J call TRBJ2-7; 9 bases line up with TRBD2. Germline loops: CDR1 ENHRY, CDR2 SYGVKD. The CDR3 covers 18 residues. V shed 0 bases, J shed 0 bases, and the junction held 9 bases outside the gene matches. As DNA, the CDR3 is TGTGCCATCAGTGAGTCGGGGGCGGGAGGGCCCGCCTCCTACGAGCAGTACTTC. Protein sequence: CAISESGAGGPASYEQYF.

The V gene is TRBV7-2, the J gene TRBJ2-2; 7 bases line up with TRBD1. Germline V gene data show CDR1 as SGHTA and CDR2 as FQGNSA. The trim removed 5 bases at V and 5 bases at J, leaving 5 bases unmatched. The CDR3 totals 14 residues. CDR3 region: CASSALTGTGELFF. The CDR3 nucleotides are TGTGCCAGCAGCGCCTTGACAGGGACCGGGGAGCTGTTTTTT.

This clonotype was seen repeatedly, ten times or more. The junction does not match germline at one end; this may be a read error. CDR3 region: CASTPAWREISDTQYF. The DNA of the CDR3 is TGTGCCAGCACCCCAGCGTGGCGGGAGATCTCAGATACTCAGTATTTT. This chain uses TRBV4-2 with TRBJ2-3; TRBD2 matches 7 bases. The CDR3 contains 16 residues. CDR1 and CDR2 (germline): LGHNA, YNFKEQ.